These 2 T cell receptor beta chains came from one sample sequenced in a study of cytomegalovirus exposure and HLA in healthy donors. The PCR was carried out with 60 Vbeta primers and 13 Jbeta primers. Here immunoSEQ multiplex PCR was the method, and the copy in TCRdb shows in-frame clones only, minus some. The top ten clones hold more than 1.5% of a sample with hundreds of thousands of clones, nearly 80% of them seen once. Input material: PBMCs. The receptors stem from a young man in good health and CMV-seronegative.

The J gene is TRBJ2-3, the V gene TRBV5-1; TRBD2 aligns across 9 bases. Germline V gene lookup returns CDR1 SGHRS and CDR2 YFSETQ. This CDR3 comprises 15 residues. J lost 6 bases, V lost 0 bases, and 5 bases had no gene match. CDR3 in DNA: TGCGCCAGCAGCTTGGAACTAGCGGGTGGGGATACGCAGTATTTT. This codes for CASSLELAGGDTQYF.

The V call is TRBV25-1, the J call TRBJ2-1; the match to TRBD1 covers 11 bases. CDR1 and CDR2 (germline): MGHDK, SYGVNS. Germline trimming cut 7 bases from V and 8 bases from J; bases unmatched to any gene: 4. The CDR3 loop spans 13 amino acids. The CDR3 coding sequence is TGTGCCAGCACGGACAGGGGGCGTTATGAGCAGTTCTTC. As protein: CASTDRGRYEQFF. Combining the CDR3 with reference TRBV25-1 and TRBJ2-1 gives the whole variable domain EADIYQTPRYLVIGTGKKITLECSQTMGHDKMYWYQQDPGMELHLIHYSYGVNSTEKGDLSSESTVSRIRTEHFPLTLESARPSHTSQYLCASTDRGRYEQFFGPGTRLTVL.